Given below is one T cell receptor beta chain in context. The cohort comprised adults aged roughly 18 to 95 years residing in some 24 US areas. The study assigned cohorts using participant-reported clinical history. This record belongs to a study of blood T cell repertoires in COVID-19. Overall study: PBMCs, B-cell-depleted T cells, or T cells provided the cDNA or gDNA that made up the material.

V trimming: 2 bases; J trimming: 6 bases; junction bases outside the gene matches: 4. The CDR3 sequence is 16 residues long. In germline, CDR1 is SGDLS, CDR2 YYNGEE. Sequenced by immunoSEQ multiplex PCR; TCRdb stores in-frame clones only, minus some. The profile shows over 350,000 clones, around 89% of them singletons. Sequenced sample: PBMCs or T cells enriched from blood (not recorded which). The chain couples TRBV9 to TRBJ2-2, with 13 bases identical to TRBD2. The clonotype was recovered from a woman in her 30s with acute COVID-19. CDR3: CASSVTSGGKAGELFF. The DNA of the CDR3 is TGTGCCAGCAGCGTGACTAGCGGGGGGAAGGCCGGGGAGCTGTTTTTT.